The 19 T cell receptor beta chains given below trace back to one sample, sequenced in a study of T cells in Graves' hyperthyroidism and ophthalmopathy. What was amplified from RNA transcripts were TCR beta CDR3 regions. Carried out on the TCR CDR3, a first-round RT-PCR used the HTBI primer set. TCRdb ran MiXCR on the multiplex PCR reads and lists one entry per CDR3 protein. The table includes some 440,000 distinct CDR3 sequences, 15% to 17% detected once. The specimen was blood. The origin of the receptors is a woman under 30 with Graves' hyperthyroidism.

This clonotype appeared many times. The V gene is TRBV2, the J gene TRBJ1-5; TRBD1 might be the D (6 bases). The CDR3 has 14 residues. V lost 7 bases and J lost 3, with 13 bases in between. Germline V gene lookup returns CDR1 SNHLY and CDR2 FYNNEI. CDR3 region: CASKGRGNNQPQHF. DNA for the CDR3: TGTGCCAGCAAAGGCAGGGGTAACAATCAGCCCCAGCATTTT. The full variable domain, its missing parts supplied by reference TRBV2 and TRBJ1-5, is EPEVTQTPSHQVTQMGQEVILRCVPISNHLYFYWYRQILGQKVEFLVSFYNNEISEKSEIFDDQFSVERPDGSNFTLKIRSTKLEDSAMYFCASKGRGNNQPQHFGDGTRLSIL.

The chain carries TRBV19 and TRBJ2-4; D not certain. V gave up 7 bases and J gave up 0 bases, with 16 bases separating them. Germline V CDR1 and CDR2: LNHDA, SQIVND (reference sequence). This CDR3 has 16 amino acids. DNA for the CDR3: TGTGCCAGTACCCAACCGGCATCCCAAGCCAAAAACATTCAGTACTTC. Translation: CASTQPASQAKNIQYF.

This sequence joins TRBV10-3 and TRBJ2-5, with 7 nucleotides matching TRBD2. The CDR3 loop spans 11 amino acids. The trim removed 9 bases at V and 5 bases at J, leaving 3 bases unmatched. CDR1 and CDR2 (germline): ENHRY, SYGVKD. The CDR3 nucleotides are TGTGCCATGGGGGGGGGGGAGACCCAGTACTTC. Translating gives CAMGGGETQYF.

The genes are TRBV6-2 or TRBV6-3 and TRBJ1-1; D possibly corresponds to TRBD1 (5 bases). CDR1 is MNHEY and CDR2 is SVGEGT in the germline V gene. The CDR3 length is 13 residues. The germline V and J ends were trimmed by 6 bases and 5 bases, with 13 bases remaining between them. CDR3 region: CASRAQGETEAFF. The CDR3 DNA reads as TGTGCCAGCAGGGCCCAGGGTGAGACTGAAGCTTTCTTT.

This clonotype has just a few counts. The chain is built from TRBV6-1 and TRBJ1-3, with D unclear. Trimming pared 1 base from V and 4 bases from J, leaving 5 bases between. The length of the CDR3 is 13 residues. Germline V gives CDR1 MNHNS, CDR2 SASEGT. The chain's CDR3 is CASSEDVGNTIYF. CDR3 sequence (DNA): TGTGCCAGCAGTGAAGACGTGGGAAACACCATATATTTT.

This clonotype was seen only a few times. The chain links TRBV6-1 to TRBJ1-5, with 9 bases aligning to TRBD1. CDR1 is MNHNS, CDR2 SASEGT, per germline. The J segment lost 3 bases and the V segment lost 6 bases, leaving 12 bases of the junction unmatched. The CDR3 is 17 residues long. CDR3 sequence (DNA): TGTGCCAGCAGCAAAAAGGCGGGGACAGGGTTCAATCAGCCCCAGCATTTT. The encoded protein is CASSKKAGTGFNQPQHF.

This rearrangement joins TRBV20-1 to TRBJ2-4, with 7 bases aligning to TRBD1. The junction had 0 bases not matched to a gene; V was cut back by 0 bases and J by 4 bases. Germline values: CDR1 DFQATT, CDR2 SNEGSKA (reference sequence). The CDR3 runs to 13 residues. The chain's CDR3 is CSAREGQKNIQYF. In DNA, the CDR3 is TGCAGTGCTAGAGAGGGACAGAAAAACATTCAGTACTTC.

This chain links TRBV5-5 with TRBJ2-6; maybe TRBD2 (5 bases). Germline V gives CDR1 SGHKS, CDR2 YYEKEE (reference sequence). Trimming left V 3 bases short and J 0 bases short, with 16 bases between. There are 18 residues in the CDR3. Here the CDR3 DNA reads TGTGCCAGCAGCTCCCGGGGTGGGCAGTTCTCTGGGGCCAACGTCCTGACTTTC. Translation: CASSSRGGQFSGANVLTF.

This clonotype was recorded many times. The rearrangement links TRBV2 to TRBJ2-1; TRBD1 is a possible D gene (8 bases). V was pared by 4 bases and J by 2 bases, with 12 bases between. The germline V gene has CDR1 SNHLY and CDR2 FYNNEI. The length of the CDR3 is 15 residues. The chain's CDR3 is CASSGGGQAYNEQFF. CDR3 nucleotide sequence: TGTGCCAGCAGTGGGGGGGGACAGGCCTACAATGAGCAGTTCTTC.

This clonotype was found many times. V usage is TRBV28 and J usage is TRBJ2-1, with 7 bases aligning to TRBD1. There are 16 residues in the CDR3. Germline lookup yields CDR1 MDHEN and CDR2 SYDVKM. Trimming cost V 4 bases and J 3 bases; bases outside gene matches: 9. In DNA, the CDR3 is TGTGCCAGCAGTTCGGACCGGACAGGTAACTACAATGAGCAGTTCTTC. The encoded protein is CASSSDRTGNYNEQFF.

Many counts were recorded for this clonotype. The V call is TRBV6-1, the J call TRBJ2-5; 10 bases align to TRBD2. Per germline, CDR1 MNHNS and CDR2 SASEGT. The V and J ends lost 5 bases and 2 bases, in that order; junction bases with no gene match: 5. CDR3 length: 15 residues. The CDR3 coding sequence is TGTGCCAGCAGTTCCGGACTAGCGGCACAAGAGACCCAGTACTTC. It codes for CASSSGLAAQETQYF.

The rearrangement uses TRBV6-1 and TRBJ1-3; D is possibly TRBD1 (6 bases). The CDR3 spans 17 residues. Per the germline V gene, CDR1 is MNHNS and CDR2 is SASEGT. Trimming cost V 1 base and J 0 bases, with 13 bases left between them. This chain's CDR3 is CASSEEAGASSGNTIYF. For the CDR3, the DNA is TGTGCCAGCAGTGAAGAGGCAGGGGCCAGCTCTGGAAACACCATATATTTT.

This clonotype was detected many times. V and J are TRBV7-8 and TRBJ2-3; 11 bases are shared with TRBD2. CDR1 and CDR2 from the germline V gene are SGHVS and FQNEAQ. The CDR3 is made up of 17 amino acids. Trimming removed 4 bases from V and 2 bases from J; junction bases left unmatched: 8. The CDR3 here is CASSSGTSGFYTDTQYF. The DNA of the CDR3 is TGTGCCAGCAGCTCCGGGACTAGCGGATTTTACACAGATACGCAGTATTTT.

This clonotype was picked up many times. This chain joins TRBV20-1 and TRBJ1-3; 8 positions agree with TRBD1. After removal of 6 bases from V and 0 bases from J, the junction contained 4 bases not matched to a gene. Germline CDR1 and CDR2: DFQATT and SNEGSKA (reference sequence). The CDR3 sequence is 14 residues long. The CDR3 DNA reads as TGCAGTGCAGGGGGACAGGTCTCTGGAAACACCATATATTTT. Its protein is CSAGGQVSGNTIYF.

This clonotype was detected only a few times. The rearrangement links TRBV5-1 to TRBJ2-6; 9 bases are shared with TRBD1. V lost 1 base and J lost 1; bases outside the gene matches: 6. There are 18 residues in the CDR3. CDR1 is SGHRS and CDR2 is YFSETQ in the germline V gene. The CDR3 nucleotides are TGCGCCAGCAGCTTGCGGGGACAGGGTAGTTCTGGGGCCAACGTCCTGACTTTC. Translating it yields CASSLRGQGSSGANVLTF.

This clonotype occurred many times. V gene TRBV4-1 combines with J gene TRBJ1-2, with 8 positions matching TRBD1. Germline V gives CDR1 MGHRA, CDR2 YSYEKL. The CDR3 runs to 14 residues. Trimming removed 1 base from V and 4 bases from J; junction bases left unmatched: 2. The CDR3 DNA sequence: TGCGCCAGCAGCCAAGGGACAGGGACCTATGGCTACACCTTC. Protein sequence: CASSQGTGTYGYTF.

V is TRBV6-2 or TRBV6-3 and J is TRBJ2-1; 7 bases are a match to TRBD2. The CDR3 runs 18 residues. CDR1 is MNHEY and CDR2 is SVGEGT in the germline V gene. After removal of 4 bases from V and 7 bases from J, the junction contained 19 bases not matched to a gene. The CDR3 DNA reads as TGTGCCAGCAGTTTAATCGGTGTGGGAGGGACGTCGTCGAATGAGCAGTTCTTC. Translated: CASSLIGVGGTSSNEQFF.

There are many counts of this clonotype. This chain joins TRBV20-1 and TRBJ2-5; tentatively, D is TRBD1 (6 bases). CDR3 size: 13 residues. Trimming removed 3 bases from V and 10 bases from J, with 18 bases in between. Germline CDR1 DFQATT, CDR2 SNEGSKA (reference sequence). The CDR3 DNA reads as TGCAGTGCTAGGGGGGCAGGAGCGTGGGACCAGTACTTC. Encoded protein: CSARGAGAWDQYF.

This clonotype was counted many times. The chain employs TRBV3-1 and TRBJ2-1; D may be TRBD1 (5 bases). This CDR3 comprises 14 residues. V gave up 5 bases and J gave up 2 bases, with 10 bases separating them. Germline V gene data show CDR1 as LGHDT and CDR2 as YNNKEL (reference sequence). CDR3 in DNA: TGTGCCAGCAGCTCAGGGATTACCTACAATGAGCAGTTCTTC. It yields the protein CASSSGITYNEQFF.